This is a list of T cell receptor beta chains from one sample in a study of blood T cells in healthy people across ages. TCRdb used MiXCR to reprocess the 5' RACE reads, holding one entry per CDR3 protein. The sample yields hundreds of thousands of distinct CDR3 sequences, 25% to 35% seen once. Sample: blood. These receptors were collected from a woman of 80 years or more in good health. CDR3s include the opening cysteine and the closing phenylalanine or tryptophan.

V,CDR3
TRBV6-1,CATHPTGVYTEAFF
TRBV20-1,CSARDPRRNEQFF
TRBV20-1,CSASIRSRHFSSPLHF
TRBV27,CASSSTLGTGNYGYTF
TRBV6-6,CASSYDRQGRETQYF
TRBV29-1,CSGLAGLTERITDTQYF
TRBV5-6,CASRKQGAEQPQHF
TRBV6-2/TRBV6-3,CASGRVMNTEAFF
TRBV20-1,CSAKWWASGNNEQFF
TRBV29-1,CSVNGLAGTETQYF
TRBV6-6,CASLSGTSYEQYF
TRBV28,CASSPRTGYSYNEQFF
TRBV6-1,CASSRETVSYNEQFF
TRBV7-6,CACSLATLAGGSTDTQYF
TRBV27,CASSLENRVSPLHF
TRBV9,CASSVGLVETQYF
TRBV18,CASSPPGTLHPSSGANVLTF
TRBV20-1,CSAPSGTSGRNTDTQYF
TRBV6-6,CASTRDGNYGYTF
TRBV6-6,CASSYGQGKEKLFF
TRBV4-3,CASSQGRVRTEAFF
TRBV5-1,CASSLAGTGPQETQYF
TRBV2,CASSREAYEQYF
TRBV7-2,CASSSVGNTEAFF
TRBV6-2/TRBV6-3,CASSPLRTGLRKETQYF
TRBV7-2,CASSRNPSGVSYEQYF
TRBV7-2,CASSRTSGLTDTQYF
TRBV4-3,CASSQRVGTATYEQYF
TRBV7-9,CASSRLATGANVLTF
TRBV18,CASSGSTDEKLFF
TRBV7-2,CASSLLGAPATNEKLFF
TRBV25-1,CASSGTSGTGYGNTIYF
TRBV20-1,CSARQGRSSCNEQFF